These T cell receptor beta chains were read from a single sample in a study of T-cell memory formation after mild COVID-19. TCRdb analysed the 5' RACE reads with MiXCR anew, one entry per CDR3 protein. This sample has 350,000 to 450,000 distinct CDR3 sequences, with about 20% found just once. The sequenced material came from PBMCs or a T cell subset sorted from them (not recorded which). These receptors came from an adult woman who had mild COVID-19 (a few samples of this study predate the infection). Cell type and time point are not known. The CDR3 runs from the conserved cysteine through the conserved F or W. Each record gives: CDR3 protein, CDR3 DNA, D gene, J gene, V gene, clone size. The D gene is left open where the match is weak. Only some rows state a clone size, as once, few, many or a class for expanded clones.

cdr3_aa: CASSEEEGIQGRTNQPQHF
cdr3_nt: TGTGCCAGCAGTGAAGAGGAGGGTATACAGGGTAGGACCAATCAGCCCCAGCATTTT
d_call: NA
j_call: TRBJ1-5
v_call: TRBV25-1
clone_size: few

cdr3_aa: CASSLWGGQGSTEAFF
cdr3_nt: TGTGCCAGCAGTTTATGGGGAGGGCAGGGGAGCACTGAAGCTTTCTTT
d_call: NA
j_call: TRBJ1-1
v_call: TRBV27
clone_size: NA

cdr3_aa: CASSLNAGADTQYF
cdr3_nt: TGTGCCAGCAGTTTAAATGCGGGAGCAGATACGCAGTATTTT
d_call: TRBD2
j_call: TRBJ2-3
v_call: TRBV27
clone_size: NA

cdr3_aa: CASRITGNSPLHF
cdr3_nt: TGTGCCAGCAGGATAACCGGGAATTCACCCCTCCACTTT
d_call: NA
j_call: TRBJ1-6
v_call: TRBV7-9
clone_size: few

cdr3_aa: CASSSRFGRGASGTGELFF
cdr3_nt: TGCGCCAGCAGCTCCCGATTCGGGCGGGGGGCCAGTGGCACCGGGGAGCTGTTTTTT
d_call: TRBD2
j_call: TRBJ2-2
v_call: TRBV4-1
clone_size: NA

cdr3_aa: CASSYSGDEQFF
cdr3_nt: TGTGCCAGCAGCTATAGCGGAGATGAGCAGTTCTTC
d_call: NA
j_call: TRBJ2-1
v_call: TRBV6-2/TRBV6-3
clone_size: few

cdr3_aa: CASRQGQGAYGYTF
cdr3_nt: TGTGCCAGCAGGCAGGGACAGGGGGCCTATGGCTACACCTTC
d_call: TRBD1
j_call: TRBJ1-2
v_call: TRBV12-3/TRBV12-4
clone_size: few

cdr3_aa: CASSGFGRGRGGYEQYF
cdr3_nt: TGTGCCAGCAGTGGTTTTGGGAGGGGGAGAGGCGGCTACGAGCAGTACTTC
d_call: NA
j_call: TRBJ2-7
v_call: TRBV6-1
clone_size: few

cdr3_aa: CASSYPLDRGGYEQYF
cdr3_nt: TGTGCCAGCAGTTACCCACTCGACAGGGGGGGTTACGAGCAGTACTTC
d_call: TRBD1
j_call: TRBJ2-7
v_call: TRBV6-2/TRBV6-3
clone_size: few

cdr3_aa: CSATRPGQEIYNEQFF
cdr3_nt: TGCAGTGCAACCAGGCCGGGACAGGAGATCTACAATGAGCAGTTCTTC
d_call: TRBD1
j_call: TRBJ2-1
v_call: TRBV20-1
clone_size: few

cdr3_aa: CAISGSYYEQYF
cdr3_nt: TGTGCCATCAGTGGGTCCTACTACGAGCAGTACTTC
d_call: NA
j_call: TRBJ2-7
v_call: TRBV10-3
clone_size: NA

cdr3_aa: CASSYTGPTEAFF
cdr3_nt: TGTGCCAGCAGTTACACAGGGCCCACTGAAGCTTTCTTT
d_call: NA
j_call: TRBJ1-1
v_call: TRBV12-3/TRBV12-4
clone_size: few

cdr3_aa: CASSERGRSSYEQYF
cdr3_nt: TGTGCCAGCAGTGAGCGGGGTAGGAGCTCCTACGAGCAGTACTTC
d_call: NA
j_call: TRBJ2-7
v_call: TRBV2
clone_size: few

cdr3_aa: CASSFGKANYGYTF
cdr3_nt: TGTGCCAGCAGCTTCGGAAAAGCTAACTATGGCTACACCTTC
d_call: NA
j_call: TRBJ1-2
v_call: TRBV5-6
clone_size: NA

cdr3_aa: CASSYSSAVMGYTF
cdr3_nt: TGTGCCAGCAGTTACTCGAGTGCGGTTATGGGCTACACCTTC
d_call: NA
j_call: TRBJ1-2
v_call: TRBV6-6
clone_size: NA

cdr3_aa: CASSPKADTQYF
cdr3_nt: TGTGCCAGCAGTCCGAAAGCAGATACGCAGTATTTT
d_call: NA
j_call: TRBJ2-3
v_call: TRBV28
clone_size: few

cdr3_aa: CASRRAGNQETQYF
cdr3_nt: TGTGCCAGCAGGCGCGCGGGGAACCAAGAGACCCAGTACTTC
d_call: NA
j_call: TRBJ2-5
v_call: TRBV7-8
clone_size: NA

cdr3_aa: CASSLAGGGGEQFF
cdr3_nt: TGTGCCAGCAGCTTAGCGGGAGGGGGCGGTGAGCAGTTCTTC
d_call: NA
j_call: TRBJ2-1
v_call: TRBV7-2
clone_size: NA

cdr3_aa: CASSTGTNYGYTF
cdr3_nt: TGTGCCAGCAGCACCGGGACTAACTATGGCTACACCTTC
d_call: NA
j_call: TRBJ1-2
v_call: TRBV12-3/TRBV12-4
clone_size: NA

cdr3_aa: CASSQVLSTDTQYF
cdr3_nt: TGTGCCAGCAGCCAAGTGTTATCCACAGATACGCAGTATTTT
d_call: NA
j_call: TRBJ2-3
v_call: TRBV3-1
clone_size: NA

cdr3_aa: CASSYLGTGSTEAFF
cdr3_nt: TGTGCCAGCAGTTACTTAGGGACAGGTTCCACTGAAGCTTTCTTT
d_call: TRBD1
j_call: TRBJ1-1
v_call: TRBV6-5
clone_size: few

cdr3_aa: CASSHRQGYEQYF
cdr3_nt: TGTGCCAGCAGCCATCGACAGGGCTACGAGCAGTACTTC
d_call: TRBD1
j_call: TRBJ2-7
v_call: TRBV3-1
clone_size: NA

cdr3_aa: CASRLGINYGYTF
cdr3_nt: TGTGCCAGCAGACTTGGCATTAACTATGGCTACACCTTC
d_call: NA
j_call: TRBJ1-2
v_call: TRBV12-3/TRBV12-4
clone_size: NA